The 25 T cell receptor beta chains below were found in one sample sequenced in a study of blood T cell repertoires in COVID-19. Only in-frame clones appear in the TCRdb table, and some are missing; sequencing was by immunoSEQ multiplex PCR. The repertoire consists of around 250,000 clones, with 85% to 90% occurring once and the leading ten covering over 3.5%. The specimen sequenced was PBMCs or T cells enriched from blood (not recorded which). These receptor sequences come from a woman under 40 with acute COVID-19.

CDR3 residues: CASTVNTEAFF. The CDR3 DNA sequence: TGTGCCAGTACAGTGAACACTGAAGCTTTCTTT. V is TRBV6-5 and J is TRBJ1-1; D is uncertain. This CDR3 has 11 amino acids. V lost 9 bases and J 0 bases, leaving 5 bases between the germline ends. Germline CDR1 reads MNHEY; CDR2 reads SVGAGI.

The chain employs TRBV7-8 and TRBJ2-7; 7 nucleotides line up with TRBD2. CDR3 length equals 15 residues. CDR1 and CDR2 from the germline V gene are SGHVS and FQNEAQ. V lost 0 bases, J lost 5 bases, and 7 bases stayed unmatched. For the CDR3, the DNA is TGTGCCAGCAGCTTAGCCGGCAGTCTAGCGGACGAGCAGTACTTC. Translation: CASSLAGSLADEQYF. The full variable domain, its missing parts supplied by reference TRBV7-8 and TRBJ2-7, is GAGVSQSPRYKVAKRGQDVALRCDPISGHVSLFWYQQALGQGPEFLTYFQNEAQLDKSGLPSDRFFAERPEGSVSTLKIQRTQQEDSAVYLCASSLAGSLADEQYFGPGTRLTVT.

The CDR3 reads CASSRARRSYEQYF. The CDR3 region has the DNA TGTGCCAGCAGTCGTGCCAGGCGATCCTACGAGCAGTACTTC. The gene calls are TRBV6-4 and TRBJ2-7; unclear D gene. The V gene's germline CDR1 is MRHNA and CDR2 SNTAGT. This CDR3 comprises 14 residues. Trimming left V 5 bases short and J 1 base short, with 12 bases between.

The chain joins TRBV7-3 to TRBJ1-2; 7 bases are a match to TRBD1. The CDR3 loop spans 15 amino acids. Germline CDR1 SGHTA, CDR2 FQGTGA. V was pared by 3 bases and J by 4 bases, with 8 bases of the junction left unmatched. CDR3 sequence reads: CASSFGPGDSYGYTF. DNA of the CDR3: TGTGCCAGCAGCTTTGGGCCAGGGGACAGCTATGGCTACACCTTC.

This clone was observed a single time. The gene calls are TRBV9 and TRBJ1-6, with TRBD1 as a possible D gene (5 bases). From germline, CDR1 is SGDLS and CDR2 YYNGEE. The CDR3 consists of 15 residues. Trimming cost V 0 bases and J 10 bases, with 14 bases left between them. The CDR3 here is CASSVETVKGSPLHF. The DNA of the CDR3 is TGTGCCAGCAGCGTAGAAACGGTTAAGGGGTCACCCCTCCACTTT.

This chain links TRBV28 with TRBJ1-2; D gene unclear. The ends were cut back, 2 bases at V and 8 bases at J, with 15 bases in the middle. This CDR3 spans 14 amino acids. From germline, CDR1 is MDHEN and CDR2 SYDVKM. The CDR3 DNA reads as TGTGCCAGCAGTTTAGAGGCCGCTCTGTTCGGCTACACCTTC. Translated, it gives CASSLEAALFGYTF.

This clone turned up a few times. The V gene is TRBV5-4, the J gene TRBJ2-3; a possible D gene is TRBD1 (6 bases). The ends were cut back, 2 bases at V and 2 bases at J, with 15 bases in the middle. The CDR3 length is 16 residues. Germline CDR1 is SGHNT and CDR2 is YYREEE (reference sequence). The CDR3, as DNA: TGTGCCAGCAGCTTACAACAGGGTTACGACACAGATACGCAGTATTTT. Encoded protein: CASSLQQGYDTDTQYF.

V is TRBV7-2 and J is TRBJ2-2; tentatively, D is TRBD1 (5 bases). The CDR3 consists of 14 residues. The V and J ends lost 8 bases and 2 bases respectively, with 12 bases between them. CDR1 SGHTA and CDR2 FQGNSA come from the germline V gene. The CDR3 coding sequence is TGTGCCAGCCTCCGGCAGGGAAACACCGGGGAGCTGTTTTTT. Protein sequence: CASLRQGNTGELFF. Full variable domain (rest looked up from reference TRBV7-2 and TRBJ2-2): GAGVSQSPSNKVTEKGKDVELRCDPISGHTALYWYRQSLGQGLEFLIYFQGNSAPDKSGLPSDRFSAERTGGSVSTLTIQRTQQEDSAVYLCASLRQGNTGELFFGEGSRLTVL.

The chain joins TRBV7-6 to TRBJ1-1, with 9 bases fitting TRBD1. V gave up 6 bases and J gave up 5 bases; unmatched junction bases: 7. Germline V gene data show CDR1 as SGHVS and CDR2 as FNYEAQ. The CDR3 covers 14 residues. DNA of the CDR3: TGTGCCAGCAGGTCACAGGGACAGGGAACTGAAGCTTTCTTT. It encodes CASRSQGQGTEAFF.

This clone occurred many times. The rearrangement links TRBV10-1 to TRBJ1-1; maybe TRBD1 (5 bases). V dropped 6 bases and J dropped 5 bases, with 16 bases sitting between them. CDR3 size: 14 residues. The germline V gene encodes CDR1 WNHNN and CDR2 SYGVQD (reference sequence). The CDR3 DNA reads TGCGCCAGCAGCGAAAGGGGTCCTAGTACTGAAGCTTTCTTT. It codes for CASSERGPSTEAFF.

This clone appeared a single time. The V gene is TRBV24-1, the J gene TRBJ2-3; perhaps TRBD2 as D (6 bases). Germline V gives CDR1 KGHDR, CDR2 SFDVKD. The germline V and J ends were trimmed by 4 bases and 3 bases, with 19 bases remaining between them. This CDR3 spans 17 amino acids. This CDR3 reads CATSDLTSGLGTDTQYF. The CDR3 coding sequence is TGTGCCACCAGTGACCTTACCTCGGGACTCGGGACAGATACGCAGTATTTT.

The V and J genes are TRBV3-1 (or the pseudogene TRBV3-2) and TRBJ1-4; D is possibly TRBD1 (5 bases). Germline CDR1 reads LGHDT; CDR2 reads YNNKEL (reference sequence). V lost 5 bases, J lost 6 bases, and 13 bases lay in between. This CDR3 is built from 14 residues. CDR3 region: CASSWRGDDEKLFF. In DNA, the CDR3 is TGTGCCAGCAGCTGGAGGGGCGACGATGAAAAACTGTTTTTT.

The chain couples TRBV7-9 to TRBJ2-2, with TRBD2 matching 9 bases. The CDR3 has 15 amino acids. With V trimmed by 6 bases and J by 7 bases, 9 bases remained unmatched. Germline CDR1 SEHNR, CDR2 FQNEAQ (reference sequence). The CDR3 reads CASSRPGLAGGELFF. The DNA for the CDR3 is TGTGCCAGCAGTCGTCCGGGACTAGCTGGCGGGGAGCTGTTTTTT.

This clone was observed a single time. The V and J genes are TRBV7-8 and TRBJ1-1; tentative D call: TRBD1 (5 bases). The CDR3 spans 16 residues. Germline values: CDR1 SGHVS, CDR2 FQNEAQ. V shed 4 bases and J shed 5 bases, with 20 bases lying between them. In DNA, the CDR3 is TGTGCCAGCAGCTCACGTGTCGTTCGGGGGGGGACTGAAGCTTTCTTT. Protein sequence: CASSSRVVRGGTEAFF.

This clone was seen once. The V and J genes are TRBV28 and TRBJ1-5, with 7 bases lining up with TRBD1. With 5 bases clipped from V and 6 bases from J, the junction kept 7 bases outside the gene matches. In germline, CDR1 is MDHEN, CDR2 SYDVKM. The CDR3 consists of 14 residues. The CDR3 DNA sequence: TGTGCCAGCAGTGCCGGACAGGCGCCTCAGCCCCAGCATTTT. Translation gives CASSAGQAPQPQHF.

The chain employs TRBV6-5 and TRBJ2-3, with D tentatively TRBD2 (5 bases). Germline V gene lookup returns CDR1 MNHEY and CDR2 SVGAGI. The CDR3 totals 14 residues. Trimming took 2 bases from V and 2 from J, leaving 8 bases between them. The CDR3 sequence is CASSYVGDTDTQYF. In DNA form, the CDR3 reads TGTGCCAGCAGTTACGTGGGAGACACAGATACGCAGTATTTT.

This rearrangement joins TRBV24-1 to TRBJ2-3, with 10 nucleotides matching TRBD2. After removal of 4 bases from V and 5 bases from J, the junction contained 5 bases not matched to a gene. The CDR3 length is 15 residues. Germline V gene data show CDR1 as KGHDR and CDR2 as SFDVKD. The CDR3 coding sequence is TGTGCCACCAGTGACCCTAGCGGGAGCGGAGATACGCAGTATTTT. Translating gives CATSDPSGSGDTQYF.

This rearrangement joins TRBV19 to TRBJ2-2; 14 nucleotides align to TRBD2. Germline assignment: CDR1 LNHDA and CDR2 SQIVND (reference sequence). V lost 6 bases, J lost 6 bases, and 3 bases stayed unmatched. The CDR3 runs to 15 residues. The CDR3, as DNA: TGTGCCAGTAGGGGGACTAGCGGGAGTCCCGGGGAGCTGTTTTTT. Translation: CASRGTSGSPGELFF.

The V call is TRBV27, the J call TRBJ2-2, with D unresolved. V lost 3 bases to trimming and J lost 4 bases, with 3 bases between them. The CDR3 has 12 amino acids. From germline, CDR1 is MNHEY and CDR2 SMNVEV (reference sequence). In DNA, the CDR3 is TGTGCCAGCAGTTTCGGCACCGGGGAGCTGTTTTTT. It is translated as CASSFGTGELFF.

This clone was counted between two and nine times. J is TRBJ2-7 and V is TRBV19; TRBD1 is a possible D gene (5 bases). The CDR3 is 13 residues long. Germline loops: CDR1 LNHDA, CDR2 SQIVND (reference sequence). V lost 5 bases and J 4 bases, leaving 12 bases between the germline ends. For the CDR3, the DNA is TGTGCCAGTAGTGCAGACCAGGGATACGAGCAGTACTTC. Translated, it gives CASSADQGYEQYF. Drawing the rest from reference TRBV19 and TRBJ2-7, the complete variable domain is DGGITQSPKYLFRKEGQNVTLSCEQNLNHDAMYWYRQDPGQGLRLIYYSQIVNDFQKGDIAEGYSVSREKKESFPLTVTSAQKNPTAFYLCASSADQGYEQYFGPGTRLTVT.

This chain uses TRBV2 with TRBJ1-3; D is uncertain. The germline V gene has CDR1 SNHLY and CDR2 FYNNEI. The CDR3 loop spans 15 amino acids. Deletions cut 4 bases from V and 0 bases from J, with 10 bases between. CDR3 nucleotide sequence: TGTGCCAGCAGTGTGTCAGAGGGCTCTGGAAACACCATATATTTT. It yields the protein CASSVSEGSGNTIYF.

This chain links TRBV7-9 with TRBJ2-3; 8 bases align to TRBD1. Per the germline V gene, CDR1 is SEHNR and CDR2 is FQNEAQ (reference sequence). CDR3 length equals 15 residues. The J segment lost 0 bases and the V segment lost 5 bases, leaving 4 bases of the junction unmatched. The CDR3 DNA sequence: TGTGCCAGCAGCCGGGACAGGAGTAGCACAGATACGCAGTATTTT. This gives the protein CASSRDRSSTDTQYF.

The rearrangement links TRBV3-1 (or the pseudogene TRBV3-2) to TRBJ2-7, with a possible D match to TRBD2 (6 bases). The germline CDR1 and CDR2 sequences are LGHDT and YNNKEL (reference sequence). Trimming took 8 bases from V and 3 from J, leaving 26 bases between them. CDR3 length: 17 residues. The DNA for the CDR3 is TGTGCCAGCTCGGGGATGGCGGGGCATTCTGAGGACTACGAGCAGTACTTC. Amino acids: CASSGMAGHSEDYEQYF.

The V call is TRBV19, the J call TRBJ2-1; 13 nucleotides agree with TRBD2. Trimming removed 5 bases from V and 3 bases from J; junction bases left unmatched: 7. Germline CDR1 is LNHDA and CDR2 is SQIVND (reference sequence). CDR3 size: 17 residues. The CDR3 sequence: CASSAGTSGIFYNEQFF. CDR3 DNA: TGTGCCAGTAGTGCCGGGACTAGCGGGATATTCTACAATGAGCAGTTCTTC.

CDR3 in DNA: TGCGCCAGCAGTGCTAATAAGGACAGGGGGGTTCGCAATCAGCCCCAGCATTTT. Protein product: CASSANKDRGVRNQPQHF. This sequence joins TRBV10-2 and TRBJ1-5; 10 bases map to TRBD1. J gave up 2 bases and V 4 bases, and 11 bases lay outside the gene matches. Germline V lookup: CDR1 WSHSY, CDR2 SAAADI. There are 18 residues in the CDR3.